This T cell receptor (beta chain) was identified in a study of cytomegalovirus exposure and HLA in healthy donors. The overall study: The roughly 130 validation repertoires used the same platform as the 666 first-cohort repertoires, a later analysis reported. Study-wide findings and caveats: Subsequent analysis of the 110 or so validation repertoires found a tendency for first-cohort TCR clusters to co-occur. Among the CMV-associated chains, a few were confirmed in vitro as specific for CMV antigens.

With respect to this clone: Its specificity is unknown.

The donors formed part of the roughly 110-subject validation cohort, distinct from the roughly 660-subject first cohort. This CDR3 is built from 13 residues. Germline assignment: CDR1 SNHLY and CDR2 FYNNEI. Trimming stripped 8 bases from V and 5 bases from J, with 12 bases between. Sequencing was performed with immunoSEQ multiplex PCR; in TCRdb, only in-frame clones are kept and a portion is missing. The sample has around 140,000 clones; approximately 86% are singletons. The chain carries TRBV2 and TRBJ2-2, with D perhaps TRBD2 (6 bases). Sequencing was performed on PBMCs. The clonotype was recovered from a man between 18 and 29 years old in good health and CMV-seropositive. The CDR3 DNA is TGTGCCAGCGCCGTTCGGGGGACCGGGGAGCTGTTTTTT. Translating it yields CASAVRGTGELFF.